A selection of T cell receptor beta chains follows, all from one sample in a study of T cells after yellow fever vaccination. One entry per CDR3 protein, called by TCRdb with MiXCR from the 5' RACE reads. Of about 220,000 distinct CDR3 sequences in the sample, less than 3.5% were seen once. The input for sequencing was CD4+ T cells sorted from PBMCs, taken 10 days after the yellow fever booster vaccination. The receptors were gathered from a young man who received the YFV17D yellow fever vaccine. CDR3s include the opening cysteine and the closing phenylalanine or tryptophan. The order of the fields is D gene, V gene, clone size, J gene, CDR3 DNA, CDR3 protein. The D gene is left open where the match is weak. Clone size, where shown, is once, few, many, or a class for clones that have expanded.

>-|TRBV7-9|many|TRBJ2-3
TGTGCCAGCAGCGTACGGGGACTCATCACAGATACGCAGTATTTT
CASSVRGLITDTQYF
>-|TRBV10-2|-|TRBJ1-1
TGCGCCAGCATGCGGGGTGAGGGCACTGAAGCTTTCTTT
CASMRGEGTEAFF
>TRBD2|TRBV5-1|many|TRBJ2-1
TGCGCCAGCAGCTTGACGGCTAGCGGGGCCCAGCAGTTCTTC
CASSLTASGAQQFF
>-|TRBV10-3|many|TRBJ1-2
TGTGCCATCAGTGAGTCGACGTCGGTACGCCATGGCTACACCTTC
CAISESTSVRHGYTF
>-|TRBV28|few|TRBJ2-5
TGTGCCAGCAGGCCCCGTACAGGGTTTGGCGAGACCCAGTACTTC
CASRPRTGFGETQYF
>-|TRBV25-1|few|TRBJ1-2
TGTGCCAGCAGTGAATATTTGGGGGATAACTATGGCTACACCTTC
CASSEYLGDNYGYTF
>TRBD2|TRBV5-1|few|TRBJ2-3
TGCGCCAGCAGCTTGGCCACTAGCGGGGGCTTGGATACGCAGTATTTT
CASSLATSGGLDTQYF
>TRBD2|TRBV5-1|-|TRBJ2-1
TGCGCCAGCAGCCGGAGCGGGGGATCCTACAATGAGCAGTTCTTC
CASSRSGGSYNEQFF
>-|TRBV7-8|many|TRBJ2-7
TGTGCCAGCAGCCCCGGCCCTAGTCACGAGCAGTACTTC
CASSPGPSHEQYF
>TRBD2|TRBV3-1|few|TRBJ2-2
TGTGCCAGCAGCCAAGAATACGGGGGGTTCACCGGGGAGCTGTTTTTT
CASSQEYGGFTGELFF
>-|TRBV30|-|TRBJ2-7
TGTGCCTGGAATAGCCACAGGGACGAGCAGTACTTC
CAWNSHRDEQYF
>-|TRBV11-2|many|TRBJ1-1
TGTGCCAGCAGCTTTCGAGGTAGCGACACTGAAGCTTTCTTT
CASSFRGSDTEAFF
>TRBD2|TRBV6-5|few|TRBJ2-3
TGTGCCAGCAGTTACTCGAGAACGGGGGGGGAGGTCGATACGCAGTATTTT
CASSYSRTGGEVDTQYF
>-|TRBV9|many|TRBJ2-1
TGTGCCAGCAGGCAGGTTAGCTCCTACAATGAGCAGTTCTTC
CASRQVSSYNEQFF
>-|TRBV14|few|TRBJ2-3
TGTGCCAGCAATGACGGCCACCCAAGGACAGATACGCAGTATTTT
CASNDGHPRTDTQYF
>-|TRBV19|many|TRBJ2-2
TGTGCCAGTAGTAATCCGAACACCGGGGAGCTGTTTTTT
CASSNPNTGELFF
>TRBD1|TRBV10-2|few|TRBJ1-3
TGCGCCACTGAGACAGGGGACTCGTCTGGAAACACCATATATTTT
CATETGDSSGNTIYF
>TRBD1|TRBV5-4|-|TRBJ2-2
TGTGCCAGCAGCTTTCCCGGACAGGGCTATACCGGGGAGCTGTTTTTT
CASSFPGQGYTGELFF
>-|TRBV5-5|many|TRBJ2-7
TGTGCCAGCAGCTCCCGGGACTTCCGATACGAGCAGTACTTC
CASSSRDFRYEQYF
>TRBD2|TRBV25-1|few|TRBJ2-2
TGTGCCAGCAGTTCGGCGGGGGGGCTTAACACCGGGGAGCTGTTTTTT
CASSSAGGLNTGELFF
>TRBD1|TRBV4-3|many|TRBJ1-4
TGCGCCAGCAGCCGTGAGGACAGGGAGAATGAAAAACTGTTTTTT
CASSREDRENEKLFF
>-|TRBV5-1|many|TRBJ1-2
TGCGCCAGCAGGGTATTACAGGGCGCTAACTATGGCTACACCTTC
CASRVLQGANYGYTF
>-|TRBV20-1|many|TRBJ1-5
TGCAGTGCTAGAGGGCAGGGGCCCCGAAAGCATTTT
CSARGQGPRKHF
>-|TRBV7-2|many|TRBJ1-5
TGTGCCAGCAGCTTAGCGCCGGGGGGCGTTCAGCCCCAGCATTTT
CASSLAPGGVQPQHF
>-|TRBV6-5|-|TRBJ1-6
TGTGCCAGCAGTTCCCGAGATGATAATTCACCCCTCCACTTT
CASSSRDDNSPLHF
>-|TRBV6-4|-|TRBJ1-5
TGTGCCAGCAGTGACTCGAGTAGATCCCTGCCCTCTTTGATACGGCCCCAGCATTTT
CASSDSSRSLPSLIRPQHF
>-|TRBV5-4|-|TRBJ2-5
TGTGCCAGCGGCACAGGGAGAAAGACCCAGTACTTC
CASGTGRKTQYF
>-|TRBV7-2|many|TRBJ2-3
TGTGCCAGCAGCCTCCAGGGTCCCCCAGATACGCAGTATTTT
CASSLQGPPDTQYF
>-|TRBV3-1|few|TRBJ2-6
TGTGCCAGCAGCCCATACCACACAGGGAGCTCTGGGGCCAACGTCCTGACTTTC
CASSPYHTGSSGANVLTF
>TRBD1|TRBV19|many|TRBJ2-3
TGTGCCAGCAGGGGGATCTCCACAGATACGCAGTATTTT
CASRGISTDTQYF
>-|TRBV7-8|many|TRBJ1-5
TGTGCCAGCAGCGGACAGCAGGATCAGCCCCAGCATTTT
CASSGQQDQPQHF
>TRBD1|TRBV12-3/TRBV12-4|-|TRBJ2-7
TGTGCCAGCAGTTTAACAGGGGGCTCCTACGAGCAGTACTTC
CASSLTGGSYEQYF
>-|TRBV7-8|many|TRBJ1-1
TGTGCCAGCAGCCTCCCCTTGGTGAACACTGAAGCTTTCTTT
CASSLPLVNTEAFF
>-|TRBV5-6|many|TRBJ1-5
TGTGCCAGCAGCTTGTCCGCCGGGACACCAGATCAGCCCCAGCATTTT
CASSLSAGTPDQPQHF
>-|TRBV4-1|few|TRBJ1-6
TGCGCCAGCAGCCAAGGCCGGACAGCCGATAATTCACCCCTCCACTTT
CASSQGRTADNSPLHF
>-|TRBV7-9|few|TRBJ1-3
TGTGCCAGCAGCAAAGGGACGGTCGGAAACACCATATATTTT
CASSKGTVGNTIYF